The clone carrying this T cell receptor beta chain was counted a few times. The method was immunoSEQ multiplex PCR; TCRdb's version includes in-frame clones alone and lacks a portion of them. Altogether around 250,000 clones are present, more than 70% being singletons, with the ten largest covering approximately 3.1%. The sample belongs to a study of blood T cell repertoires in COVID-19. Looking at the study overall: Collection of acute and convalescent COVID-19 samples took place in the United States, Italy and Spain. In each case, the material was cDNA or gDNA derived from T cells, B-cell-depleted T cells, or PBMCs.

The CDR3 spans 14 residues. Germline CDR1 and CDR2: KGHSH and LQKENI. V gave up 2 bases and J gave up 4 bases; unmatched junction bases: 3. The TCR comes from a woman aged 18-35 years with acute or convalescent COVID-19. Sequencing input: peripheral blood. The chain links TRBV18 to TRBJ2-7; 9 positions agree with TRBD2. The CDR3 coding sequence is TGTGCCAGCTCACCAGGACTAGCGAAATACGAGCAGTACTTC. Protein product: CASSPGLAKYEQYF.